This entry lists 31 T cell receptor beta chains sequenced from one sample in a study of cytomegalovirus exposure and HLA in healthy donors. The PCR was carried out with 60 Vbeta primers and 13 Jbeta primers. Data came from immunoSEQ multiplex PCR; TCRdb stores just in-frame clones and leaves some out. The table has more than 95,000 clones, around three quarters seen once. Sequencing input: PBMCs. Receptors were obtained from a young woman in good health and CMV-seropositive.

There are a few counts of this clone. The chain couples TRBV12-5 to TRBJ1-1; 8 bases agree with TRBD1. V lost 6 bases and J lost 5; bases outside the gene matches: 11. This CDR3 contains 15 residues. In germline, CDR1 is LGHNT, CDR2 FRNRAP. CDR3 protein: CASGSIQGGRTEAFF. As DNA, the CDR3 is TGTGCTAGTGGCTCCATACAGGGGGGCCGGACTGAAGCTTTCTTT.

The V call is TRBV5-4, the J call TRBJ1-1; D is undetermined. Germline CDR1 is SGHNT and CDR2 is YYREEE (reference sequence). Trimming took 2 bases from V and 1 from J, leaving 6 bases between them. This CDR3 is built from 13 residues. CDR3 loop: CASSFRGNTEAFF. DNA for the CDR3: TGTGCCAGCAGCTTTCGGGGGAACACTGAAGCTTTCTTT.

The V call is TRBV4-3, the J call TRBJ2-1; 10 nucleotides agree with TRBD2. V dropped 0 bases and J dropped 0; count of bases not matched to a gene: 2. Germline V gene sequence: CDR1 LGHNA, CDR2 YSLEER. The length of the CDR3 is 17 residues. The CDR3 is CASSQDPSGSSYNEQFF. CDR3 DNA sequence: TGCGCCAGCAGCCAAGATCCTAGCGGGAGCTCCTACAATGAGCAGTTCTTC.

This chain connects TRBV7-9 to TRBJ2-5, with D maybe TRBD1 (6 bases). V dropped 2 bases and J dropped 3 bases, with 19 bases sitting between them. Germline lookup yields CDR1 SEHNR and CDR2 FQNEAQ (reference sequence). CDR3 size: 17 residues. In DNA form, the CDR3 reads TGTGCCAGCAGCTTAATCTCACCGGGACAATGGGAAGAGACCCAGTACTTC. It encodes CASSLISPGQWEETQYF.

The chain couples TRBV9 to TRBJ2-1; 8 nucleotides line up with TRBD2. The V gene end was trimmed by 10 bases and the J gene end by 5 bases; junction bases not matched to a gene: 11. Germline V gene data show CDR1 as SGDLS and CDR2 as YYNGEE. The CDR3 extends over 14 amino acids. In DNA form, the CDR3 reads TGTGCCGGTAGCAGGACTAGCCTTAACAATGAGCAGTTCTTC. Encoded protein: CAGSRTSLNNEQFF.

The genes are TRBV5-4 and TRBJ1-2, with D hard to call. In germline, CDR1 is SGHNT, CDR2 YYREEE (reference sequence). The CDR3 has 12 amino acids. V dropped 3 bases and J dropped 3 bases, with 6 bases sitting between them. CDR3 sequence reads: CASSSEDYGYTF. The DNA for the CDR3 is TGTGCCAGCAGCTCTGAGGACTATGGCTACACCTTC.

The chain recombines TRBV10-3 with TRBJ1-1, with TRBD1 as a possible D gene (5 bases). The ends were cut back, 3 bases at V and 3 bases at J, with 14 bases in the middle. Germline values: CDR1 ENHRY, CDR2 SYGVKD. The CDR3 runs to 15 residues. This CDR3 reads CAISESVLRDTEAFF. The CDR3, as DNA: TGTGCCATCAGTGAATCTGTCCTCAGGGACACTGAAGCTTTCTTT.

Here the CDR3 reads CASSFDRVGYTF. DNA of the CDR3: TGTGCCAGCAGCTTCGACAGGGTTGGCTACACCTTC. The V call is TRBV11-2, the J call TRBJ1-2; TRBD1 matches 7 bases. Germline CDR1 reads SGHAT; CDR2 reads FQNNGV. The CDR3 has 12 amino acids. J lost 7 bases, V lost 3 bases, and 2 bases had no gene match.

This chain uses TRBV27 with TRBJ2-1; TRBD1 aligns across 7 bases. The V gene end was trimmed by 6 bases and the J gene end by 8 bases; junction bases not matched to a gene: 13. The V gene's germline CDR1 is MNHEY and CDR2 SMNVEV (reference sequence). There are 15 residues in the CDR3. CDR3 region: CASSHRQGYVDEQFF. Here the CDR3 DNA reads TGTGCCAGCAGCCACCGACAGGGTTATGTCGATGAGCAGTTCTTC.

The chain combines TRBV6-5 with TRBJ2-5; D is uncertain. The germline gives CDR1 MNHEY, CDR2 SVGAGI. The CDR3 extends over 12 amino acids. V lost 6 bases and J 3 bases, leaving 8 bases between the germline ends. The CDR3 here is CASSYPKETQYF. CDR3 bases: TGTGCCAGCAGCTACCCTAAAGAGACCCAGTACTTC.

The chain has TRBV5-5 and TRBJ1-1, with TRBD1 identical over 7 bases. V was clipped by 5 bases and J by 10 bases; unmatched bases: 14. There are 14 residues in the CDR3. Germline V lookup: CDR1 SGHKS, CDR2 YYEKEE (reference sequence). The CDR3 DNA reads as TGTGCCAGCAGGAGGGGGCCCGCCGGAGATGTAGCTTTCTTT. Translated, it gives CASRRGPAGDVAFF.

The genes are TRBV4-1 and TRBJ2-7, with 9 bases that match TRBD1. The ends lost 3 bases at V and 3 bases at J; junction bases unmatched: 0. Germline V gene data show CDR1 as MGHRA and CDR2 as YSYEKL. This CDR3 spans 13 amino acids. Here the CDR3 DNA reads TGCGCCAGCAGCCAGACAGGGGGCTACGAGCAGTACTTC. Translation: CASSQTGGYEQYF.

CDR3 DNA sequence: TGCGCCAGCAGCTTTGGCACCAACTATGGCTACACCTTC. As protein: CASSFGTNYGYTF. The rearrangement links TRBV5-1 to TRBJ1-2; D remains unclear. The germline V and J ends were trimmed by 2 bases and 2 bases, with 7 bases remaining between them. Germline lookup yields CDR1 SGHRS and CDR2 YFSETQ. The CDR3 has 13 residues. Using reference TRBV5-1 and TRBJ1-2 for the parts outside the CDR3, the full variable domain is KAGVTQTPRYLIKTRGQQVTLSCSPISGHRSVSWYQQTPGQGLQFLFEYFSETQRNKGNFPGRFSGRQFSNSRSEMNVSTLELGDSALYLCASSFGTNYGYTFGSGTRLTVV.

This clone was seen only a few times. The chain links TRBV28 to TRBJ2-5, with 8 bases identical to TRBD2. V trimming: 4 bases; J trimming: 2 bases; junction bases outside the gene matches: 15. CDR1 and CDR2 from the germline V gene are MDHEN and SYDVKM. The length of the CDR3 is 18 residues. CDR3 sequence (DNA): TGTGCCAGCAGTTATGTGCTTTCCGGGAGGGAATGGCAAGAGACCCAGTACTTC. Residues: CASSYVLSGREWQETQYF.

The chain has TRBV7-9 and TRBJ2-1, with 7 bases matching TRBD2. Germline lookup yields CDR1 SEHNR and CDR2 FQNEAQ (reference sequence). After removal of 4 bases from V and 5 bases from J, the junction contained 8 bases not matched to a gene. CDR3 size: 15 residues. The CDR3 DNA is TGTGCCAGCAGCTCTTGGGGGGGGTCTAACAATGAGCAGTTCTTC. It is translated as CASSSWGGSNNEQFF.

The V call is TRBV12-5, the J call TRBJ2-5; maybe TRBD2 (7 bases). CDR3 size: 15 residues. Germline V CDR1 and CDR2: LGHNT, FRNRAP. The ends were cut back, 6 bases at V and 2 bases at J, with 16 bases in the middle. This chain's CDR3 is CASGWGGIYQETQYF. The CDR3 coding sequence is TGTGCTAGTGGCTGGGGGGGCATCTATCAAGAGACCCAGTACTTC.

This chain uses TRBV5-1 with TRBJ1-5; D gene unclear. The CDR3 totals 13 residues. With 0 bases removed from V and 5 bases from J, the gap between germline ends came to 6 bases. Germline CDR1 SGHRS, CDR2 YFSETQ. The CDR3 nucleotides read TGCGCCAGCAGCTTGGATTCTGATCAGCCCCAGCATTTT. It translates to CASSLDSDQPQHF. Filled out from reference TRBV5-1 and TRBJ1-5, the complete variable domain reads KAGVTQTPRYLIKTRGQQVTLSCSPISGHRSVSWYQQTPGQGLQFLFEYFSETQRNKGNFPGRFSGRQFSNSRSEMNVSTLELGDSALYLCASSLDSDQPQHFGDGTRLSIL.

In this sample, this clone turned up a few times. The V gene is TRBV29-1, the J gene TRBJ2-5; 7 bases agree with TRBD1. The J call could be wrong; TRBJ2-7 is a better fit for the DNA end. Germline assignment: CDR1 SQVTM and CDR2 ANQGSEA. The CDR3 extends over 11 amino acids. The CDR3 sequence is CSAGQPYEQYF. The CDR3 DNA reads TGCAGCGCGGGACAGCCCTACGAGCAGTACTTC.

The J gene is TRBJ2-5, the V gene TRBV11-2, with TRBD2 matching over 8 bases. In germline, CDR1 is SGHAT, CDR2 FQNNGV. J gave up 5 bases and V 4 bases, and 9 bases lay outside the gene matches. The CDR3 is 15 amino acids. CDR3 protein: CASSSGSGGWETQYF. The CDR3 coding sequence is TGTGCCAGCAGCTCCGGGAGCGGGGGTTGGGAGACCCAGTACTTC.

This chain links TRBV5-5 with TRBJ1-6; 7 nucleotides line up with TRBD1. The CDR3 consists of 15 residues. Germline assignment: CDR1 SGHKS and CDR2 YYEKEE (reference sequence). Germline trimming cut 1 base from V and 7 bases from J; bases unmatched to any gene: 5. The CDR3: CASSLTGDVNSPLHF. For the CDR3, the DNA is TGTGCCAGCAGCTTGACAGGGGATGTGAATTCACCCCTCCACTTT.

CDR3 DNA: TGCGCCAGCAGCCCACGACTTCTCAACACCGGGGAGCTGTTTTTT. This sequence encodes CASSPRLLNTGELFF. This chain connects TRBV4-3 to TRBJ2-2; D is unclear. CDR1 and CDR2 from the germline V gene are LGHNA and YSLEER. The length of the CDR3 is 15 residues. V dropped 4 bases and J dropped 2 bases, with 11 bases sitting between them.

In its sample, this clone was seen once. The chain joins TRBV5-4 to TRBJ2-5; TRBD1 aligns across 7 bases. CDR1 SGHNT and CDR2 YYREEE come from the germline V gene (reference sequence). J lost 5 bases, V lost 4 bases, and 11 bases had no gene match. This CDR3 is 15 amino acids long. The CDR3: CASSASPDRVETQYF. In nucleotides, the CDR3 is TGTGCCAGCAGCGCCTCACCTGACAGGGTTGAGACCCAGTACTTC.

DNA of the CDR3: TGTGCCAGCAGACTCAGACAGACTCCCAATCAGCCCCAGCATTTT. It encodes CASRLRQTPNQPQHF. The J gene is TRBJ1-5, the V gene TRBV27, with a possible D match to TRBD1 (5 bases). Per the germline V gene, CDR1 is MNHEY and CDR2 is SMNVEV (reference sequence). The CDR3 length is 15 residues. The germline V and J ends were trimmed by 6 bases and 3 bases, with 15 bases remaining between them.

This chain connects TRBV21-1 to TRBJ2-3; TRBD1 is taken as the D call from the table, unchecked against the DNA. TRBV21-1 is a pseudogene locus. The CDR3 runs 19 residues. This CDR3 is CASSKFVAGQGGGTDTQYF. The CDR3 DNA reads TGTGCCAGCAGCAAATTTGTCGCAGGACAGGGCGGAGGCACAGATACGCAGTATTTT.

J is TRBJ2-7 and V is TRBV7-2; 11 bases match TRBD1. The CDR3 extends over 15 amino acids. The germline V gene encodes CDR1 SGHTA and CDR2 FQGNSA. With 3 bases clipped from V and 2 bases from J, the junction kept 3 bases outside the gene matches. CDR3 in DNA: TGTGCCAGCAGCTTCGGACAGGGGGCCGCCTACGAGCAGTACTTC. Amino acid sequence: CASSFGQGAAYEQYF.

This chain links TRBV27 with TRBJ1-4; 10 bases agree with TRBD1. The V segment lost 0 bases and the J segment 8 bases; nucleotides outside the gene matches: 9. Germline CDR1 reads MNHEY; CDR2 reads SMNVEV (reference sequence). The CDR3 covers 17 residues. The CDR3 DNA follows: TGTGCCAGCAGTTTATCCCCTGGGACAGGGGACTGGGAAAAACTGTTTTTT. It codes for CASSLSPGTGDWEKLFF.

The J gene is TRBJ1-1, the V gene TRBV4-1; the match to TRBD1 covers 11 bases. The CDR3 runs 18 residues. V shed 2 bases, J shed 0 bases, and the junction held 8 bases outside the gene matches. Germline CDR1 is MGHRA and CDR2 is YSYEKL. CDR3 amino acids: CASSQKPGQGVLNTEAFF. CDR3 sequence (DNA): TGCGCCAGCAGCCAAAAACCGGGACAGGGGGTCTTGAACACTGAAGCTTTCTTT.

The rearrangement links TRBV2 to TRBJ1-2; D remains unclear. This CDR3 is 15 amino acids long. The V end lost 3 bases, the J end lost 1 base, and 12 bases lay between the germline ends. CDR1 SNHLY and CDR2 FYNNEI come from the germline V gene. CDR3 nucleotide sequence: TGTGCCAGCAGTGAGTTCCAGGATTTTAACTATGGCTACACCTTC. Its protein is CASSEFQDFNYGYTF.

The chain is built from TRBV20-1 and TRBJ2-5, with D hard to call. CDR1 and CDR2 from the germline V gene are DFQATT and SNEGSKA (reference sequence). The CDR3 has 11 residues. Trimming cost V 6 bases and J 5 bases, with 10 bases left between them. In DNA, the CDR3 is TGCAGTGCCTCAGACGGGGAGACCCAGTACTTC. Protein product: CSASDGETQYF.

The chain's CDR3 is CASSALQGSNTEAFF. The CDR3 nucleotides read TGTGCCAGCAGTGCGTTACAGGGCTCGAACACTGAAGCTTTCTTT. The V and J genes are TRBV6-1 and TRBJ1-1, with D possibly being TRBD1 (6 bases). In germline, CDR1 is MNHNS, CDR2 SASEGT. The CDR3 sequence is 15 residues long. Between the trimmed V and J ends, which lost 4 bases and 1 base, there was a span of 13 bases.

The V call is TRBV1, the J call TRBJ1-1; no DNA check was done on the table's D call, TRBD1. TRBV1 is a listed pseudogene. There are 13 residues in the CDR3. The chain's CDR3 is CTSSQGIYTEAFF. The DNA of the CDR3 is TGCACCAGCAGCCAGGGCATTTACACTGAAGCTTTCTTT.